This T cell receptor (beta chain) originates from a study of blood T cell repertoires in COVID-19. For the study at large: The cDNA or gDNA used as material had been derived from T cells, B-cell-depleted T cells, or PBMCs.

Looked up from germline, CDR1 is SQVTM and CDR2 is ANQGSEA. This CDR3 spans 13 amino acids. Trimming pared 8 bases from V and 6 bases from J, leaving 20 bases between. Sequenced by immunoSEQ multiplex PCR; TCRdb stores in-frame clones only, minus some. This sample has 220,000 or so clones; approximately 90% occur once, and the top ten carry 0.87%. The TCR was taken from a man aged 45-65 years who had been exposed to COVID-19. Input material: PBMCs or T cells enriched from blood (not recorded which). V and J are TRBV29-1 and TRBJ2-7; possibly TRBD1 for D (5 bases). CDR3 loop: CSPPPQVLSEQYV. CDR3 coding DNA: TGCAGCCCGCCCCCACAGGTTCTATCCGAGCAGTACGTC.